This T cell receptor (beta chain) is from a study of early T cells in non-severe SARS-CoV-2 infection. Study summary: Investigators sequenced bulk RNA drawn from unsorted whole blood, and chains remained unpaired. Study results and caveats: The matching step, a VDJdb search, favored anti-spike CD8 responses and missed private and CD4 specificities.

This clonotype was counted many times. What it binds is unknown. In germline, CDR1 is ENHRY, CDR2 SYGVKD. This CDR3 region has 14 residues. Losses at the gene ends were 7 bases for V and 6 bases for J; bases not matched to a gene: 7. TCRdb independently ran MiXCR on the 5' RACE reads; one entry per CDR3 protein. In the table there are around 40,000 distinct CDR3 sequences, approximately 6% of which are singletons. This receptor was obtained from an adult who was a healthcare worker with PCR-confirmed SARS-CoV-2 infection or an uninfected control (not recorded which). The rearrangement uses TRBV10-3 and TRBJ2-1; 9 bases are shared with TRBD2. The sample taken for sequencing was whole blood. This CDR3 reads CAIKGSGGGNEQFF. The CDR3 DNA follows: TGTGCCATCAAGGGTAGCGGGGGAGGCAATGAGCAGTTCTTC.